Shown below are 30 T cell receptor beta chains from a single sample sequenced in a study of beta chain features in type 1 diabetes. The entirety of the isolated RNA underwent reverse transcription, so expressed TCRB transcripts were sequenced. TCRdb's copy holds only in-frame clones and misses some; the assay was immunoSEQ multiplex PCR. The profile shows about 40,000 clones, over 45% of them singletons. Sequencing used central memory CD4+ T cells from blood. The receptors were gathered from a woman aged 18-29 years in good health.

The CDR3 protein is CASSLAGGPISTDTQYF. The CDR3 DNA is TGTGCCAGCAGCTTAGCGGGAGGGCCGATTAGCACAGATACGCAGTATTTT. The chain recombines TRBV7-2 with TRBJ2-3; TRBD2 aligns across 7 bases. Germline lookup yields CDR1 SGHTA and CDR2 FQGNSA. The CDR3 sequence is 17 residues long. V lost 0 bases, J lost 0 bases, and 6 bases stayed unmatched.

V is TRBV6-5 and J is TRBJ1-2; D unclear. CDR1 and CDR2 (germline): MNHEY, SVGAGI. This CDR3 region has 13 residues. V was cut by 4 bases and J by 2 bases, with 8 bases left in between. The CDR3 region has the DNA TGTGCCAGCAGTTTTACACTAAACTATGGCTACACCTTC. This sequence encodes CASSFTLNYGYTF.

The chain employs TRBV15 and TRBJ2-5; no definite D call. V lost 1 base, J lost 1 base, and 7 bases lay in between. Looked up from germline, CDR1 is LNHNV and CDR2 is YYDKDF (reference sequence). The CDR3 consists of 14 residues. Written as DNA, the CDR3 is TGTGCCACCAGCAGAGGCGACACCCAAGAGACCCAGTACTTC. It codes for CATSRGDTQETQYF.

This rearrangement joins TRBV28 to TRBJ1-4; D is unclear. This CDR3 has 16 amino acids. Germline CDR1 and CDR2: MDHEN and SYDVKM. V lost 2 bases and J 0 bases, leaving 10 bases between the germline ends. CDR3 DNA: TGTGCCAGCAGTTTAATTGGCGGAACAACTAATGAAAAACTGTTTTTT. Its translation: CASSLIGGTTNEKLFF.

This clone showed up just once. The chain uses TRBV11-1 and TRBJ2-7, with D perhaps TRBD2 (5 bases). Germline CDR1 is SGHAT and CDR2 is FQDESV (reference sequence). Trimming left V 6 bases short and J 6 bases short, with 15 bases between. The length of the CDR3 is 13 residues. The CDR3 here is CASSPGPSGEQYF. DNA of the CDR3: TGTGCCAGCAGTCCGGGTCCAAGCGGCGAGCAGTACTTC.

The CDR3 protein is CASSPGGQNYGYTF. The CDR3 nucleotides are TGTGCCAGCAGCCCAGGGGGACAAAACTATGGCTACACCTTC. V and J are TRBV7-9 and TRBJ1-2; the match to TRBD1 covers 7 bases. V lost 5 bases to trimming and J lost 2 bases; unmatched junction nucleotides: 5. Germline loops: CDR1 SEHNR, CDR2 FQNEAQ (reference sequence). The length of the CDR3 is 14 residues.

This clone turned up a few times. The V call is TRBV18, the J call TRBJ2-7; 9 bases align to TRBD1. The CDR3 extends over 17 amino acids. Germline CDR1 and CDR2: KGHSH and LQKENI. J gave up 7 bases and V 1 base, and 14 bases lay outside the gene matches. CDR3 nucleotide sequence: TGTGCCAGCTCACCACTTGGGACAGGGAATATCCTTGGGGAGCAGTACTTC. Amino acid sequence: CASSPLGTGNILGEQYF.

The chain links TRBV7-9 to TRBJ1-4; TRBD1 is a possible D gene (5 bases). Germline CDR1 is SEHNR and CDR2 is FQNEAQ (reference sequence). This CDR3 has 14 amino acids. Trimming removed 4 bases at V and 7 bases at J, with 13 bases between. The CDR3 loop is CASSSRGQTEKLFF. CDR3 DNA sequence: TGTGCCAGCAGCTCGAGAGGACAAACTGAAAAACTGTTTTTT.

This chain links TRBV6-5 with TRBJ2-1; 10 positions match TRBD1. Germline CDR1 is MNHEY and CDR2 is SVGAGI. V was clipped by 5 bases and J by 7 bases; unmatched bases: 8. This CDR3 is 15 amino acids long. CDR3 sequence (DNA): TGTGCCAGCAGTGCTCCGGGACAGGGGAGGAATGAGCAGTTCTTC. This sequence encodes CASSAPGQGRNEQFF.

The gene calls are TRBV5-1 and TRBJ2-3, with 8 bases that match TRBD2. The CDR3 totals 16 residues. The V gene's germline CDR1 is SGHRS and CDR2 YFSETQ. Losses at the gene ends were 4 bases for V and 5 bases for J; bases not matched to a gene: 12. In DNA form, the CDR3 reads TGCGCCAGCAGCACCCAGGGAAGAGCGGGAGAAGATACGCAGTATTTT. Translating gives CASSTQGRAGEDTQYF. The full variable domain, completed using reference TRBV5-1 and TRBJ2-3, is KAGVTQTPRYLIKTRGQQVTLSCSPISGHRSVSWYQQTPGQGLQFLFEYFSETQRNKGNFPGRFSGRQFSNSRSEMNVSTLELGDSALYLCASSTQGRAGEDTQYFGPGTRLTVL.

This clone appeared a few times. This chain links TRBV7-9 with TRBJ2-3; TRBD1 matches 8 bases. With 7 bases clipped from V and 6 bases from J, the junction kept 12 bases outside the gene matches. CDR3 length: 15 amino acids. CDR1 is SEHNR, CDR2 FQNEAQ, per germline (reference sequence). CDR3 region: CASTSLDRGSDTQYF. CDR3 coding DNA: TGTGCCAGCACCTCTCTAGACAGGGGTTCGGATACGCAGTATTTT.

The chain links TRBV6-1 to TRBJ2-7; TRBD1 might be the D (5 bases). Germline CDR1 MNHNS, CDR2 SASEGT. The CDR3 sequence is 11 residues long. The germline V and J ends were trimmed by 9 bases and 0 bases, with 6 bases remaining between them. The CDR3 here is CASQGSYEQYF. DNA for the CDR3: TGTGCCAGTCAGGGCTCCTACGAGCAGTACTTC.

This rearrangement joins TRBV2 to TRBJ1-4; maybe TRBD1 (6 bases). This CDR3 comprises 16 residues. CDR1 and CDR2 from the germline V gene are SNHLY and FYNNEI. The V end lost 0 bases, the J end lost 6 bases, and 14 bases lay between the germline ends. CDR3 amino acids: CASSEAWGQGDEKLFF. CDR3 sequence (DNA): TGTGCCAGCAGTGAAGCGTGGGGGCAAGGAGATGAAAAACTGTTTTTT. The whole variable domain, remainder taken from reference TRBV2 and TRBJ1-4, is EPEVTQTPSHQVTQMGQEVILRCVPISNHLYFYWYRQILGQKVEFLVSFYNNEISEKSEIFDDQFSVERPDGSNFTLKIRSTKLEDSAMYFCASSEAWGQGDEKLFFGSGTQLSVL.

This clone appeared once. This sequence joins TRBV4-1 and TRBJ2-2; 9 nucleotides align to TRBD1. This CDR3 has 15 amino acids. Germline V gives CDR1 MGHRA, CDR2 YSYEKL. The trim removed 0 bases at V and 8 bases at J, leaving 4 bases unmatched. The DNA of the CDR3 is TGCGCCAGCAGCCAAGAGGGACAGGGAGTAGGGGAGCTGTTTTTT. It specifies CASSQEGQGVGELFF.

V gene TRBV5-1 combines with J gene TRBJ1-3; a possible D gene is TRBD1 (5 bases). The CDR3 loop spans 14 amino acids. V dropped 0 bases and J dropped 4 bases, with 8 bases sitting between them. CDR1 and CDR2 from the germline V gene are SGHRS and YFSETQ. The chain's CDR3 is CASSLGGWGNTIYF. CDR3 bases: TGCGCCAGCAGCTTGGGGGGCTGGGGAAACACCATATATTTT.

Only a few counts were recorded for this clone. This rearrangement joins TRBV7-2 to TRBJ2-5; 9 nucleotides align to TRBD2. The CDR3 spans 16 residues. Germline CDR1 and CDR2: SGHTA and FQGNSA. V lost 0 bases and J lost 1; bases outside the gene matches: 3. The CDR3 nucleotides are TGTGCCAGCAGCTTAGCCTCTAGCGGGGCCCAAGAGACCCAGTACTTC. It yields the protein CASSLASSGAQETQYF.

The V call is TRBV9, the J call TRBJ2-1, with TRBD2 matching over 7 bases. CDR3 length: 17 residues. CDR1 and CDR2 from the germline V gene are SGDLS and YYNGEE. J gave up 3 bases and V 3 bases, and 12 bases lay outside the gene matches. The CDR3 DNA is TGTGCCAGCAGCGCCCACTCAAGAGCGGGGTACTACAATGAGCAGTTCTTC. It encodes CASSAHSRAGYYNEQFF. Complete variable domain (other parts from reference TRBV9 and TRBJ2-1): DSGVTQTPKHLITATGQRVTLRCSPRSGDLSVYWYQQSLDQGLQFLIQYYNGEERAKGNILERFSAQQFPDLHSELNLSSLELGDSALYFCASSAHSRAGYYNEQFFGPGTRLTVL.

V is TRBV2 and J is TRBJ1-5; no clear D gene. Per germline, CDR1 SNHLY and CDR2 FYNNEI. The CDR3 is 14 residues long. Trimming pared 5 bases from V and 4 bases from J, leaving 12 bases between. CDR3 in amino acids: CASSRTAGNQPQHF. In DNA, the CDR3 is TGTGCCAGCAGTAGGACCGCGGGAAATCAGCCCCAGCATTTT. Using reference TRBV2 and TRBJ1-5 for the parts outside the CDR3, the full variable domain is EPEVTQTPSHQVTQMGQEVILRCVPISNHLYFYWYRQILGQKVEFLVSFYNNEISEKSEIFDDQFSVERPDGSNFTLKIRSTKLEDSAMYFCASSRTAGNQPQHFGDGTRLSIL.

The V gene is TRBV11-2, the J gene TRBJ2-7, with D perhaps TRBD1 (6 bases). The germline V gene has CDR1 SGHAT and CDR2 FQNNGV. This CDR3 contains 16 residues. V was clipped by 0 bases and J by 3 bases, with 15 bases between them. As DNA, the CDR3 is TGTGCCAGCAGCTTAGATTTGCCAGGACAGAACTACGAGCAGTACTTC. Residues: CASSLDLPGQNYEQYF.

The chain combines TRBV6-1 with TRBJ1-5; D call uncertain. Germline V lookup: CDR1 MNHNS, CDR2 SASEGT. This CDR3 is 13 amino acids long. V gave up 6 bases and J gave up 2 bases, with 8 bases separating them. CDR3 protein: CASSDFGNQPQHF. In DNA form, the CDR3 reads TGTGCCAGCAGCGACTTCGGCAATCAGCCCCAGCATTTT.

CDR3 loop: CASSPQRGYGYTF. The CDR3 DNA is TGTGCCAGCTCACCTCAACGAGGTTATGGCTACACCTTC. The chain uses TRBV18 and TRBJ1-2; D call uncertain. V gave up 3 bases and J gave up 5 bases, with 10 bases separating them. The V gene's germline CDR1 is KGHSH and CDR2 LQKENI. The CDR3 covers 13 residues.

The V call is TRBV5-1, the J call TRBJ2-2; no reliable D call. CDR1 and CDR2 (germline): SGHRS, YFSETQ. The length of the CDR3 is 15 residues. Trimming took 2 bases from V and 2 from J, leaving 10 bases between them. The CDR3 coding sequence is TGCGCCAGCAGCTTCGAGGCAGCTAACACCGGGGAGCTGTTTTTT. Its protein product is CASSFEAANTGELFF.

The chain carries TRBV29-1 and TRBJ1-5; the D gene is possibly TRBD1 (5 bases). This CDR3 region has 13 residues. Germline-derived CDR1 and CDR2 are SQVTM and ANQGSEA. Trimming pared 3 bases from V and 3 bases from J, leaving 9 bases between. The CDR3 coding sequence is TGCAGCGTTGACGCAGGGCCCAATCAGCCCCAGCATTTT. It specifies CSVDAGPNQPQHF.

There are a few counts of this clone. The gene calls are TRBV10-1 and TRBJ1-1, with a tentative D call TRBD1 (5 bases). Germline V gene data show CDR1 as WNHNN and CDR2 as SYGVQD (reference sequence). The CDR3 spans 13 residues. V was shortened by 6 bases and J by 1 base, with 9 bases between the two germline ends. The CDR3 region is CASSHGQNTEAFF. DNA of the CDR3: TGCGCCAGCAGCCACGGACAGAACACTGAAGCTTTCTTT.

This rearrangement joins TRBV6-1 to TRBJ1-5; maybe TRBD1 (5 bases). The CDR3 is 13 residues long. Trimming took 4 bases from V and 5 from J, leaving 9 bases between them. Germline V gene sequence: CDR1 MNHNS, CDR2 SASEGT. The CDR3 nucleotides are TGTGCCAGCAGTGTGGACACTTATCAGCCCCAGCATTTT. Its translation is CASSVDTYQPQHF.

This clone turned up a few times. The rearrangement joins TRBV6-1 to TRBJ2-1, with TRBD1 matching 11 bases. J gave up 7 bases and V 7 bases, and 6 bases lay outside the gene matches. This CDR3 contains 14 residues. Germline CDR1 MNHNS, CDR2 SASEGT. CDR3 residues: CASTLDRGRNEQFF. The CDR3 region has the DNA TGTGCCAGCACTCTGGACAGGGGGCGAAATGAGCAGTTCTTC.

The rearrangement joins TRBV5-6 to TRBJ2-5, with 7 positions matching TRBD2. The DNA end favors TRBJ2-7, so the J call may be wrong. CDR3 size: 16 residues. Germline V gene lookup returns CDR1 SGHDT and CDR2 YYEEEE. The CDR3 reads CASSLYTSGGVYEQYF. The CDR3 nucleotides read TGTGCCAGCAGCTTGTATACCTCGGGGGGTGTCTACGAGCAGTACTTC.

This chain links TRBV6-1 with TRBJ2-2, with TRBD2 identical over 10 bases. This CDR3 comprises 16 residues. Trimming at V came to 2 bases and at J to 3 bases, leaving 3 bases not matched to a gene. Germline assignment: CDR1 MNHNS and CDR2 SASEGT. In nucleotides, the CDR3 is TGTGCCAGCAGTGAACCCAGCGGGAGGGACACCGGGGAGCTGTTTTTT. Protein sequence: CASSEPSGRDTGELFF.

This clone was counted a few times. The chain is built from TRBV19 and TRBJ2-5, with 8 bases matching TRBD1. V dropped 5 bases and J dropped 2; count of bases not matched to a gene: 4. This CDR3 region has 14 residues. Germline V gene data show CDR1 as LNHDA and CDR2 as SQIVND (reference sequence). The DNA of the CDR3 is TGTGCCAGTAGTTTGGACAGGGTACAAGAGACCCAGTACTTC. This codes for CASSLDRVQETQYF.

The rearrangement joins TRBV2 to TRBJ1-6, with D uncertain. V shed 6 bases and J shed 7 bases, with 13 bases lying between them. Germline V gene lookup returns CDR1 SNHLY and CDR2 FYNNEI. This CDR3 has 14 residues. For the CDR3, the DNA is TGTGCCAGCAGGGCGGGCATTCAAAATTCACCCCTCCACTTT. It codes for CASRAGIQNSPLHF.